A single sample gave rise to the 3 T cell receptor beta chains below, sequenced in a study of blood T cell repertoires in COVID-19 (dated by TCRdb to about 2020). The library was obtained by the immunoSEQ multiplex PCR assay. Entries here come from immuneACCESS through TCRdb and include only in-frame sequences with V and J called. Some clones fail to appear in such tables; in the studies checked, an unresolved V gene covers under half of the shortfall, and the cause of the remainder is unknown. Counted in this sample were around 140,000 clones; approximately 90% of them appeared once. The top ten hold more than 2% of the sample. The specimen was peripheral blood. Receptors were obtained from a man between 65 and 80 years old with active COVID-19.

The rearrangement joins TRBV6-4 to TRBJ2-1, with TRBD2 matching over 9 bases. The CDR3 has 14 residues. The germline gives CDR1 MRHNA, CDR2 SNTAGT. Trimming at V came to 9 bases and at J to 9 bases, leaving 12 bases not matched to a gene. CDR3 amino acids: CASSSGASGTEQFF. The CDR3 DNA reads TGTGCCAGTTCTAGCGGGGCTTCGGGGACTGAGCAGTTCTTC.

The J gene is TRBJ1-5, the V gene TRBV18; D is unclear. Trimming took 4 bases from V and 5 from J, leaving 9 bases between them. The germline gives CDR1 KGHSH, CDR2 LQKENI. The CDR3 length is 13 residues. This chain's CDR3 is CASSQDWDQPQHF. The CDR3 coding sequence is TGTGCCAGCTCACAGGACTGGGATCAGCCCCAGCATTTT.

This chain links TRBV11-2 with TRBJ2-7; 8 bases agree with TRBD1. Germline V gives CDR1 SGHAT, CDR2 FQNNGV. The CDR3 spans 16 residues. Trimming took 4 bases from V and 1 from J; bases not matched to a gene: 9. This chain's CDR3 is CASSSQSGGVSYEQYF. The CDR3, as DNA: TGTGCCAGCAGCTCCCAATCAGGGGGCGTTTCCTACGAGCAGTACTTC.